Each of the 2 T cell receptor beta chains below was sequenced from the same sample in a study of T cells after yellow fever vaccination. Using its own MiXCR run on the 5' RACE reads, TCRdb lists one record per CDR3 protein. The sample includes roughly 310,000 distinct CDR3 sequences, 8% to 10% seen only once; the top ten take roughly 18%. Sequenced material: PBMCs, taken on the day of the first yellow fever vaccination. The receptors were sampled from a man aged 18 to 29 who received the YFV17D yellow fever vaccine.

The V gene is TRBV3-1, the J gene TRBJ2-5; TRBD2 aligns across 10 bases. This CDR3 comprises 16 residues. V lost 4 bases and J lost 4; bases outside the gene matches: 9. The V gene's germline CDR1 is LGHDT and CDR2 YNNKEL (reference sequence). The chain's CDR3 is CASSPKSGGVGETQYF. The CDR3 DNA sequence: TGTGCCAGCAGCCCCAAGAGCGGGGGGGTAGGAGAGACCCAGTACTTC.

In this sample, this clonotype turned up a few times. This chain connects TRBV20-1 to TRBJ2-7; 8 bases match TRBD1. V lost 2 bases to trimming and J lost 5 bases; unmatched junction nucleotides: 8. This CDR3 contains 14 residues. From germline, CDR1 is DFQATT and CDR2 SNEGSKA (reference sequence). Here the CDR3 reads CSARPQGVKDEQYF. The CDR3 coding sequence is TGCAGTGCTAGACCACAGGGGGTTAAGGACGAGCAGTACTTC.